What follows are 16 T cell receptor beta chains derived from one specimen sequenced in a study of blood T cell repertoires in COVID-19. Sequenced by immunoSEQ multiplex PCR; TCRdb stores in-frame clones only, minus some. The sample yields 250,000 to 350,000 clones, around 89% seen once. Sequences were obtained from peripheral blood. These TCRs come from a woman aged 60 to 75 with acute or convalescent COVID-19.

The chain uses TRBV7-2 and TRBJ2-1; the match to TRBD2 covers 9 bases. The germline V gene has CDR1 SGHTA and CDR2 FQGNSA. CDR3 length: 15 residues. J was trimmed by 6 bases and V by 2 bases; bases with no gene match: 5. The CDR3 reads CASSLPTSGRNEQFF. The CDR3 region has the DNA TGTGCCAGCAGCTTACCTACTAGCGGGCGCAATGAGCAGTTCTTC. The variable domain in full, completed from reference TRBV7-2 and TRBJ2-1, reads GAGVSQSPSNKVTEKGKDVELRCDPISGHTALYWYRQSLGQGLEFLIYFQGNSAPDKSGLPSDRFSAERTGGSVSTLTIQRTQQEDSAVYLCASSLPTSGRNEQFFGPGTRLTVL.

The gene calls are TRBV11-2 and TRBJ1-1; maybe TRBD1 (5 bases). The CDR3 runs to 13 residues. Trimming took 1 base from V and 8 from J, leaving 11 bases between them. Germline V CDR1 and CDR2: SGHAT, FQNNGV. The CDR3 bases are TGTGCCAGCAGCTTAGTGCACCCAGGGGAAGCTTTCTTT. This gives the protein CASSLVHPGEAFF.

The V gene is TRBV9, the J gene TRBJ1-6, with D possibly matching TRBD1 (6 bases). The CDR3 has 15 residues. V dropped 4 bases and J dropped 9 bases, with 17 bases sitting between them. Germline-derived CDR1 and CDR2 are SGDLS and YYNGEE. Here the CDR3 DNA reads TGTGCCAGCAGCCCGACCAGGGGATTAGGTTCACCCCTCCACTTT. Translating gives CASSPTRGLGSPLHF.

The chain carries TRBV7-6 and TRBJ2-3; D gene unclear. Trimming cost V 1 base and J 5 bases, with 4 bases left between them. This CDR3 comprises 12 residues. The germline gives CDR1 SGHVS, CDR2 FNYEAQ. CDR3 nucleotide sequence: TGTGCCAGCAGCTTAGATAAAGATACGCAGTATTTT. Translated: CASSLDKDTQYF.

Comments on this clone: Different DNA sequences within this sample yield the same CDR3. This chain uses TRBV18 with TRBJ2-7, with 9 bases that match TRBD1. The CDR3 totals 14 residues. Germline lookup yields CDR1 KGHSH and CDR2 LQKENI. The V gene end was trimmed by 2 bases and the J gene end by 3 bases; junction bases not matched to a gene: 2. The CDR3 DNA is TGTGCCAGCTCACCAGAGACAGGGGGCTACGAGCAGTACTTC. This translates into CASSPETGGYEQYF.

This clone was seen a handful of times. The chain recombines TRBV5-1 with TRBJ1-4; a weak D match, TRBD1 (6 bases). This CDR3 comprises 14 residues. V lost 0 bases and J lost 6, with 9 bases in between. CDR1 and CDR2 (germline): SGHRS, YFSETQ. The CDR3: CASSLDRVYEKLFF. The CDR3, as DNA: TGCGCCAGCAGCTTGGACAGGGTATATGAAAAACTGTTTTTT.

The CDR3 protein is CASLTRGGEGSYNEQFF. The DNA for the CDR3 is TGTGCCAGTTTAACCCGGGGAGGGGAAGGCTCCTACAATGAGCAGTTCTTC. This chain joins TRBV19 and TRBJ2-1, with 7 bases identical to TRBD2. Per germline, CDR1 LNHDA and CDR2 SQIVND (reference sequence). The CDR3 contains 17 residues. After removal of 8 bases from V and 0 bases from J, the junction contained 13 bases not matched to a gene.

V usage is TRBV7-9 and J usage is TRBJ1-2; D is possibly TRBD1 (6 bases). The V end was cut by 2 bases, the J end by 4 bases, with 11 bases between. There are 14 residues in the CDR3. Germline V gives CDR1 SEHNR, CDR2 FQNEAQ (reference sequence). CDR3 nucleotides: TGTGCCAGCAGCTTACGCGGGGGCAGCTATGGCTACACCTTC. This translates into CASSLRGGSYGYTF.

The chain links TRBV9 to TRBJ1-3; TRBD1 is a possible D gene (5 bases). The germline V gene has CDR1 SGDLS and CDR2 YYNGEE. The V end lost 4 bases, the J end lost 0 bases, and 8 bases lay between the germline ends. This CDR3 has 14 amino acids. The CDR3: CASSSGVSGNTIYF. As DNA, the CDR3 is TGTGCCAGCAGCTCGGGGGTCTCTGGAAACACCATATATTTT.

This rearrangement joins TRBV10-3 to TRBJ2-5, with 9 bases identical to TRBD1. There are 14 residues in the CDR3. The trim removed 6 bases at V and 2 bases at J, leaving 4 bases unmatched. The germline CDR1 and CDR2 sequences are ENHRY and SYGVKD. The CDR3 nucleotides read TGTGCCATCAGGGGAGGACAGGGGCAAGAGACCCAGTACTTC. Translation: CAIRGGQGQETQYF.

The count of this clone is one. The chain carries TRBV7-2 and TRBJ1-2; D is perhaps TRBD1 (5 bases). Trimming took 1 base from V and 1 from J, leaving 10 bases between them. From germline, CDR1 is SGHTA and CDR2 FQGNSA. There are 15 residues in the CDR3. CDR3 sequence reads: CASSLVQAINYGYTF. For the CDR3, the DNA is TGTGCCAGCAGCTTAGTACAGGCCATTAACTATGGCTACACCTTC.

The chain recombines TRBV6-1 with TRBJ1-5; D is uncertain. The germline V and J ends were trimmed by 0 bases and 0 bases, with 15 bases remaining between them. Germline CDR1 is MNHNS and CDR2 is SASEGT. There are 18 residues in the CDR3. The CDR3 bases are TGTGCCAGCAGTGAAGCCCGGCAGGCGATTTATAGCAATCAGCCCCAGCATTTT. The encoded protein is CASSEARQAIYSNQPQHF.

The genes are TRBV18 and TRBJ1-5, with D possibly matching TRBD1 (6 bases). Trimming left V 2 bases short and J 6 bases short, with 11 bases between. The germline CDR1 and CDR2 sequences are KGHSH and LQKENI. The CDR3 totals 14 residues. CDR3 nucleotides: TGTGCCAGCTCACCAAACAGGGCTGCTCAGCCCCAGCATTTT. Translating it yields CASSPNRAAQPQHF.

This chain connects TRBV6-4 to TRBJ2-7; the match to TRBD2 covers 7 bases. V shed 11 bases and J 3 bases; nucleotides not matched to a gene: 10. CDR3 size: 13 residues. Germline V lookup: CDR1 MRHNA, CDR2 SNTAGT. CDR3 residues: CASPGTMLYEQYF. CDR3 in DNA: TGTGCCTCCCCAGGGACTATGCTCTACGAGCAGTACTTC.

This rearrangement joins TRBV5-4 to TRBJ1-1; maybe TRBD1 (6 bases). Germline V CDR1 and CDR2: SGHNT, YYREEE (reference sequence). The V gene lost 4 bases and the J gene lost 0 bases, with 13 bases spanning the gap. The CDR3 has 15 residues. CDR3 amino acids: CASSLIGGLNTEAFF. The CDR3 DNA reads as TGTGCCAGCAGCCTAATCGGGGGGCTGAACACTGAAGCTTTCTTT. The entire variable domain, with the rest obtained from reference TRBV5-4 and TRBJ1-1, is as follows: ETGVTQSPTHLIKTRGQQVTLRCSSQSGHNTVSWYQQALGQGPQFIFQYYREEENGRGNFPPRFSGLQFPNYSSELNVNALELDDSALYLCASSLIGGLNTEAFFGQGTRLTVV.

The gene calls are TRBV7-9 and TRBJ1-1; 11 bases fit TRBD1. Unmatched junction bases numbered 1, after V lost 6 bases and J lost 1 base. Germline loops: CDR1 SEHNR, CDR2 FQNEAQ (reference sequence). The CDR3 loop spans 14 amino acids. The DNA for the CDR3 is TGTGCCAGCAGAGGACAGGGGGCGAACACTGAAGCTTTCTTT. This translates into CASRGQGANTEAFF.